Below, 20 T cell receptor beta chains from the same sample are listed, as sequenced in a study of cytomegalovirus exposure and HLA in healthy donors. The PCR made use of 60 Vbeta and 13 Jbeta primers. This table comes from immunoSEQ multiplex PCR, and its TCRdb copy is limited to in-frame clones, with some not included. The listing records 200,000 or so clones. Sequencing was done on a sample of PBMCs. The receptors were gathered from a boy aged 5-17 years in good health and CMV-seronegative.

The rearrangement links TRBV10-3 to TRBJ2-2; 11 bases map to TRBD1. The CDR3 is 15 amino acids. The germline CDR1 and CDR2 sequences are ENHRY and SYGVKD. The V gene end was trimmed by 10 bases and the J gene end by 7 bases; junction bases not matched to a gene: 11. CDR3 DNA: TGTGCCACCTCCCGGACAGGGGGCGTGATCGGGGAGCTGTTTTTT. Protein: CATSRTGGVIGELFF.

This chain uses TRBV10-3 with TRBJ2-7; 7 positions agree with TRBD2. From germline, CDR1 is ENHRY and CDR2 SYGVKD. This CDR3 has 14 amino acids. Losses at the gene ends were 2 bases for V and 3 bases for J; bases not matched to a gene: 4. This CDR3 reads CAISEPGGGYEQYF. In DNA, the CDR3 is TGTGCCATCAGTGAGCCCGGCGGGGGCTACGAGCAGTACTTC.

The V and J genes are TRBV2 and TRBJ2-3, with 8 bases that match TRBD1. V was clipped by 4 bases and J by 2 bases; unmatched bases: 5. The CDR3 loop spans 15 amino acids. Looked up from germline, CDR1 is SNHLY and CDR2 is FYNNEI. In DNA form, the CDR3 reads TGTGCCAGCAGTGCACAGGGGGTAACCACAGATACGCAGTATTTT. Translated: CASSAQGVTTDTQYF.

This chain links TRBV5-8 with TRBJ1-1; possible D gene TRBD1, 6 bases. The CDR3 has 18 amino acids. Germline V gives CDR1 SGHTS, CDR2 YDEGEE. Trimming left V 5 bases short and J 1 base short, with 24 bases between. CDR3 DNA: TGTGCCAGCAGGCGACATGCCCATCACAGGGCGGAGAACACTGAAGCTTTCTTT. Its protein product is CASRRHAHHRAENTEAFF.

In DNA form, the CDR3 reads TGTGCCAGCAGCTTAGGGGACAGGGCCTCCTACGAGCAGTACTTC. Translation gives CASSLGDRASYEQYF. The chain has TRBV7-2 and TRBJ2-7; TRBD1 aligns across 9 bases. Germline loops: CDR1 SGHTA, CDR2 FQGNSA. J was trimmed by 0 bases and V by 1 base; bases with no gene match: 1. CDR3 length: 15 amino acids.

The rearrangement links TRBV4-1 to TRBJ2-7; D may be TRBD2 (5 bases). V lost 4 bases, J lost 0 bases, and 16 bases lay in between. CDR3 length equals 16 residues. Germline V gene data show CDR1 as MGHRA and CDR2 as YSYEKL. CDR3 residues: CASSLQTSPDSYEQYF. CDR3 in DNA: TGCGCCAGCAGCCTCCAAACTAGTCCGGACTCCTACGAGCAGTACTTC.

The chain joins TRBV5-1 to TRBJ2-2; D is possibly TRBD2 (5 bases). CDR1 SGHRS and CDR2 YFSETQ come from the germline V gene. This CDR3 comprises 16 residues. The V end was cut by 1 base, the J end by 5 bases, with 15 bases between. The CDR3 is CASSLIGDWRTGELFF. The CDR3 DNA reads TGCGCCAGCAGCTTGATCGGGGATTGGAGGACCGGGGAGCTGTTTTTT.

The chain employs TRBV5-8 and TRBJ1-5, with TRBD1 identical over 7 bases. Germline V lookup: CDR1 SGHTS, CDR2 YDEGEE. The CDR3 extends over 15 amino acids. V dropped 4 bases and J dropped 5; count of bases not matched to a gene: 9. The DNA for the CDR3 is TGTGCCAGCAGCCGTAACAAACAGGGGTATCAGCCCCAGCATTTT. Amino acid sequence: CASSRNKQGYQPQHF.

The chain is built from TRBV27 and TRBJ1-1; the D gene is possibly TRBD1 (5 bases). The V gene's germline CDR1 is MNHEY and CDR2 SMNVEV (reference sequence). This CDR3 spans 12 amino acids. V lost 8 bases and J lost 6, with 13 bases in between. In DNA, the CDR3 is TGTGCCAGCTTCCTTGGGGCTTCTGAAGCTTTCTTT. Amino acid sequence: CASFLGASEAFF.

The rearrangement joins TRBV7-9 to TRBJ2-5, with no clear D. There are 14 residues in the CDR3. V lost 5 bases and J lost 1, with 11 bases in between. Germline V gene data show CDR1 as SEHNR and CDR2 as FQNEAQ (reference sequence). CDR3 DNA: TGTGCCAGCAGCATCTCACTTGCCCAAGAGACCCAGTACTTC. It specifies CASSISLAQETQYF. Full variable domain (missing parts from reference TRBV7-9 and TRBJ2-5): DTGVSQNPRHKITKRGQNVTFRCDPISEHNRLYWYRQTLGQGPEFLTYFQNEAQLEKSRLLSDRFSAERPKGSFSTLEIQRTEQGDSAMYLCASSISLAQETQYFGPGTRLLVL.

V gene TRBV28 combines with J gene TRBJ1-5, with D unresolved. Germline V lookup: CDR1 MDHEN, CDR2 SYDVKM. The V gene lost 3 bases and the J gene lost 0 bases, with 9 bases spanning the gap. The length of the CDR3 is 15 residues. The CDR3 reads CASSFGQYSNQPQHF. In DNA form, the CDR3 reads TGTGCCAGCAGTTTTGGGCAGTATAGCAATCAGCCCCAGCATTTT.

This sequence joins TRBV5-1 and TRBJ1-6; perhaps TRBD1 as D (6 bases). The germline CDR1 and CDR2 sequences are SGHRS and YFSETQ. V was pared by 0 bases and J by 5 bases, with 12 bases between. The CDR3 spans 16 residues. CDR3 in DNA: TGCGCCAGCAGCTTGGATTGGACAGAGAATAATTCACCCCTCCACTTT. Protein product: CASSLDWTENNSPLHF. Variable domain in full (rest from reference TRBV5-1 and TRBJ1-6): KAGVTQTPRYLIKTRGQQVTLSCSPISGHRSVSWYQQTPGQGLQFLFEYFSETQRNKGNFPGRFSGRQFSNSRSEMNVSTLELGDSALYLCASSLDWTENNSPLHFGNGTRLTVT.

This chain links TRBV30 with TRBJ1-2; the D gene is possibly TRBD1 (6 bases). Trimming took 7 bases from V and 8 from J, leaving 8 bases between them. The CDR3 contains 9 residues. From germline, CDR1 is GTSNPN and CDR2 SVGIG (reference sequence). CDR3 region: CAYDRGYTF. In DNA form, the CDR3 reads TGTGCCTACGACAGGGGCTACACCTTC.

In nucleotides, the CDR3 is TGTGCCAGCAGTGAAGGGGGCTTTGGCAATCAGCCCCAGCATTTT. As protein: CASSEGGFGNQPQHF. The rearrangement joins TRBV6-4 to TRBJ1-5; TRBD1 matches 7 bases. From germline, CDR1 is MRHNA and CDR2 SNTAGT. Losses at the gene ends were 3 bases for V and 2 bases for J; bases not matched to a gene: 4. The CDR3 loop spans 15 amino acids.

CDR3 in DNA: TGTGCCAGCTCACGCCGGGACAGGTACTACGAGCAGTACTTC. Translated, it gives CASSRRDRYYEQYF. V gene TRBV18 combines with J gene TRBJ2-7; 8 bases fit TRBD1. The junction had 5 bases not matched to a gene; V was cut back by 4 bases and J by 3 bases. Germline CDR1 reads KGHSH; CDR2 reads LQKENI. CDR3 length: 14 residues.

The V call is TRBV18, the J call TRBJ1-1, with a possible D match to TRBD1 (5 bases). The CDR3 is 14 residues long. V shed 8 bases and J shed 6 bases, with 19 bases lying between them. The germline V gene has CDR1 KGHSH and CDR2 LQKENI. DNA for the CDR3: TGTGCCAGCGCGCGGGGCAGGGAGGAGCCTGAAGCTTTCTTT. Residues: CASARGREEPEAFF. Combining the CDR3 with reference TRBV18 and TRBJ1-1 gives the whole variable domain NAGVMQNPRHLVRRRGQEARLRCSPMKGHSHVYWYRQLPEEGLKFMVYLQKENIIDESGMPKERFSAEFPKEGPSILRIQQVVRGDSAAYFCASARGREEPEAFFGQGTRLTVV.

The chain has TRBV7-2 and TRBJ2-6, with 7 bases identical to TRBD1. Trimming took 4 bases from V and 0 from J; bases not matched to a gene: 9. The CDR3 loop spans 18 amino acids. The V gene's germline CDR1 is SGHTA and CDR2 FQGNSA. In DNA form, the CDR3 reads TGTGCCAGCAGCTCTCGGGACAGTATCTACTCTGGGGCCAACGTCCTGACTTTC. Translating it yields CASSSRDSIYSGANVLTF.

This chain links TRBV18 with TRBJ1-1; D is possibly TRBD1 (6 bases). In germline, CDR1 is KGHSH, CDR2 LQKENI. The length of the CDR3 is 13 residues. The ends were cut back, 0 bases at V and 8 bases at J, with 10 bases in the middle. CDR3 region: CASSPPLGQEAFF. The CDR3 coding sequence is TGTGCCAGCTCACCACCTCTCGGACAGGAAGCTTTCTTT.

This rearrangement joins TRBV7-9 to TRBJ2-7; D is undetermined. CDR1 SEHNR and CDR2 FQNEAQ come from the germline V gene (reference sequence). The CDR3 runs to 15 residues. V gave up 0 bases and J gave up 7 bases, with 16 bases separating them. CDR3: CASSLATAVISEQYF. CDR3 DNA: TGTGCCAGCAGCTTAGCTACCGCGGTGATCTCAGAGCAGTACTTC.

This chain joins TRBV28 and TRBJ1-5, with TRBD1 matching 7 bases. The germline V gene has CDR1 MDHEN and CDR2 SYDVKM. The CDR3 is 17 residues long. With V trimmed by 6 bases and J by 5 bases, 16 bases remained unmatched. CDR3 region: CASSFIPRGRGHQPQHF. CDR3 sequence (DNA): TGTGCCAGCAGCTTTATCCCGAGGGGGCGAGGACATCAGCCCCAGCATTTT.